Listed below are T cell receptor beta chains from one sample, sequenced in a study of response to subunit inactivated influenza vaccine. Using its own MiXCR run on the RT-PCR reads, TCRdb lists one record per CDR3 protein. The sample includes around 480,000 distinct CDR3 sequences, roughly 9.7% of them seen just once. The source was PBMCs from blood, collected 45 days after vaccination. Receptor source: a man in his fifties who received an inactivated influenza vaccine. CDR3s include the opening cysteine and the closing phenylalanine or tryptophan. A D gene is named only where the DNA matches it firmly. Clone sizes are given selectively: once, few, many, or a class where the clone is expanded.

length	J	D	size	V	CDR3	DNA
12	TRBJ1-5	-	-	TRBV19	CASSIIQWPQHF	TGTGCCAGTAGTATCATTCAGTGGCCCCAGCATTTT
15	TRBJ2-1	TRBD1	many	TRBV27	CASSAGTGVYNEQFF	TGTGCCAGCAGTGCCGGGACAGGGGTCTACAATGAGCAGTTCTTC
16	TRBJ2-7	TRBD2	-	TRBV7-2	CASSQSSGGGRGEQYF	TGTGCCAGCAGCCAATCAAGCGGGGGGGGCAGAGGGGAGCAGTACTTC
15	TRBJ1-1	-	few	TRBV20-1	CSALNTRVGSTEAFF	TGCAGTGCTCTAAATACCAGGGTTGGCAGCACTGAAGCTTTCTTT
14	TRBJ1-3	-	few	TRBV7-9	CASSLSAGRNTIYF	TGTGCCAGCAGCTTATCGGCAGGCCGAAACACCATATATTTT
12	TRBJ1-2	-	many	TRBV29-1	CSVGQRNYGYTF	TGCAGCGTTGGACAGAGAAACTATGGCTACACCTTC
12	TRBJ2-7	-	many	TRBV29-1	CSVAGSTYEQYF	TGCAGCGTTGCTGGGAGCACCTACGAGCAGTACTTC
11	TRBJ2-1	-	-	TRBV14	CASSQAEEQFF	TGTGCCAGCAGCCAAGCGGAGGAGCAGTTCTTC
12	TRBJ2-3	-	many	TRBV6-5	CASSSQGDTQYF	TGTGCCAGCAGTAGCCAGGGGGATACGCAGTATTTT
15	TRBJ2-7	-	few	TRBV5-1	CASSSEPHSTYEQYF	TGCGCCAGCAGCTCCGAACCGCACAGTACCTACGAGCAGTACTTC
16	TRBJ2-4	-	-	TRBV18	CASSPTYQLAKNIQYF	TGTGCCAGCTCTCCCACTTACCAATTAGCCAAAAACATTCAGTACTTC
11	TRBJ2-4	-	-	TRBV15	CATSREDIQYF	TGTGCCACCAGCAGAGAGGACATTCAGTACTTC
13	TRBJ1-5	-	-	TRBV9	CASSVEPGQPQHF	TGTGCCAGCAGCGTAGAACCGGGTCAGCCCCAGCATTTT
16	TRBJ2-3	-	-	TRBV6-2/TRBV6-3	CASSYGIADPRDTQYF	TGTGCCAGCAGTTACGGGATAGCGGATCCGCGAGATACGCAGTATTTT
15	TRBJ2-3	TRBD1	few	TRBV5-1	CASSLVGDRTDTQYF	TGCGCCAGCAGCTTGGTCGGGGACAGAACAGATACGCAGTATTTT
16	TRBJ2-6	-	many	TRBV20-1	CSARDKGPHRANVLTF	TGCAGTGCTAGAGACAAGGGACCGCATAGGGCCAACGTCCTGACTTTC
13	TRBJ1-4	-	-	TRBV12-3/TRBV12-4	CASSFSVNEKLFF	TGTGCCAGCAGTTTTTCGGTCAATGAAAAACTGTTTTTT
15	TRBJ2-7	TRBD2	-	TRBV18	CASSPLGGSSYEQYF	TGTGCCAGCTCACCACTGGGGGGGAGCTCCTACGAGCAGTACTTC
14	TRBJ2-2	-	many	TRBV29-1	CSVEGLGGTGELFF	TGCAGCGTTGAAGGGCTAGGGGGGACCGGGGAGCTGTTTTTT
15	TRBJ1-1	-	few	TRBV6-2/TRBV6-3	CASSYGTKWDTEAFF	TGTGCCAGCAGTTACGGGACCAAATGGGATACTGAAGCTTTCTTT
11	TRBJ2-7	-	few	TRBV20-1	CSVAEAYEQYF	TGCAGTGTAGCGGAGGCCTACGAGCAGTACTTC
13	TRBJ2-5	-	few	TRBV7-2	CASRRGSQETQYF	TGTGCCAGCCGGCGGGGCAGCCAAGAGACCCAGTACTTC
19	TRBJ2-1	-	many	TRBV4-1	CASSLTSLSGLSSYNEQFF	TGCGCCAGCAGCCTAACTTCGCTAAGTGGACTGAGCTCCTACAATGAGCAGTTCTTC
15	TRBJ2-2	-	-	TRBV5-1	CASSLGDLNTGELFF	TGCGCCAGCAGCTTGGGTGACTTGAACACCGGGGAGCTGTTTTTT
14	TRBJ2-7	TRBD1	many	TRBV10-3	CAIRSGTGAYEQYF	TGTGCCATCAGGAGCGGGACAGGGGCCTACGAGCAGTACTTC
13	TRBJ2-5	-	few	TRBV4-2	CASSQERGETQYF	TGTGCCAGCAGCCAAGAAAGGGGAGAGACCCAGTACTTC
16	TRBJ2-3	-	many	TRBV9	CASSAEAGQDTDTQYF	TGTGCCAGCAGCGCAGAAGCGGGACAAGACACAGATACGCAGTATTTT
16	TRBJ2-7	TRBD2	many	TRBV29-1	CSVTGTSGRLSYEQYF	TGCAGCGTGACCGGGACTAGCGGGCGTCTTTCCTACGAGCAGTACTTC
11	TRBJ2-1	-	many	TRBV29-1	CSVEARPEQFF	TGCAGCGTTGAGGCCAGACCGGAGCAGTTCTTC
13	TRBJ2-1	TRBD2	many	TRBV5-6	CASSWTRYNEQFF	TGTGCCAGCAGCTGGACTAGATACAATGAGCAGTTCTTC
15	TRBJ2-1	TRBD2	few	TRBV20-1	CSASLAGPAYNEQFF	TGCAGTGCTAGCCTAGCGGGACCTGCCTACAATGAGCAGTTCTTC
14	TRBJ2-1	-	few	TRBV6-4	CASSPKGPSDEQFF	TGTGCCAGCAGTCCAAAGGGACCCTCGGATGAGCAGTTCTTC
14	TRBJ2-2	-	many	TRBV6-4	CASSASPGTGELFF	TGTGCCAGCAGTGCTTCCCCGGGGACCGGGGAGCTGTTTTTT
16	TRBJ2-2	TRBD1	-	TRBV7-9	CASSSFGTENTGELFF	TGTGCCAGCAGCTCTTTCGGGACAGAGAACACCGGGGAGCTGTTTTTT
15	TRBJ2-1	TRBD1	many	TRBV7-8	CASSFLDREGNEQFF	TGTGCCAGCAGCTTTCTGGACAGGGAAGGCAATGAGCAGTTCTTC
18	TRBJ1-6	TRBD1	few	TRBV28	CASSFRQSWDRGNSPLHF	TGTGCCAGCAGTTTTAGACAGTCCTGGGACAGGGGCAATTCACCCCTCCACTTT
13	TRBJ2-5	TRBD2	many	TRBV12-3/TRBV12-4	CASSLGEGETQYF	TGTGCCAGCAGTTTGGGGGAGGGAGAGACCCAGTACTTC
15	TRBJ1-4	TRBD1	few	TRBV6-1	CASSKDRGRFEKLFF	TGTGCCAGCAGTAAGGACAGGGGGCGATTTGAAAAACTGTTTTTT
14	TRBJ1-5	-	-	TRBV12-3/TRBV12-4	CASSLAGYHQPQHF	TGTGCCAGCAGTTTAGCGGGCTACCATCAGCCCCAGCATTTT
16	TRBJ2-4	TRBD2	-	TRBV12-3/TRBV12-4	CASSPGLGLAGNIQYF	TGTGCCAGCAGCCCGGGCTTGGGACTAGCGGGAAACATTCAGTACTTC
15	TRBJ2-3	TRBD2	few	TRBV5-1	CASSFLERGLDTQYF	TGCGCCAGCAGCTTTCTGGAGCGGGGATTGGATACGCAGTATTTT
13	TRBJ2-5	-	many	TRBV12-3/TRBV12-4	CASTRTAWETQYF	TGTGCCAGCACCCGGACAGCGTGGGAGACCCAGTACTTC
11	TRBJ2-1	-	-	TRBV5-1	CASSLTGLEFF	TGCGCCAGCAGCTTGACAGGGTTGGAGTTCTTC
11	TRBJ1-2	-	-	TRBV12-3/TRBV12-4	CASSFDRRYTF	TGTGCCAGCAGTTTTGACAGACGCTACACCTTC
15	TRBJ2-2	-	few	TRBV27	CASTPWGANTGELFF	TGTGCCAGCACCCCCTGGGGCGCGAACACCGGGGAGCTGTTTTTT
13	TRBJ1-6	-	few	TRBV29-1	CSVILEGNSPLHF	TGCAGCGTTATCCTCGAGGGGAATTCACCCCTCCACTTT
15	TRBJ2-5	-	many	TRBV7-2	CASSLDLSTVETQYF	TGTGCCAGCAGCTTAGATCTAAGCACTGTGGAGACCCAGTACTTC
14	TRBJ2-1	TRBD2	few	TRBV6-1	CASSLSGGLGEQFF	TGTGCCAGCAGCCTTAGCGGGGGTCTTGGTGAGCAGTTCTTC
12	TRBJ2-7	TRBD1	few	TRBV27	CASSRAGGEQYF	TGTGCCAGCAGTCGGGCAGGGGGAGAGCAGTACTTC
13	TRBJ1-5	-	many	TRBV5-5	CASSFLIDQPQHF	TGTGCCAGCAGCTTCCTCATCGATCAGCCCCAGCATTTT